This passage covers 17 T cell receptor beta chains from one sample sequenced in a study of T cell repertoires in cytomegalovirus infection. TCRdb ran MiXCR on the reads and lists one entry per CDR3 protein. This sample carries roughly 300,000 distinct CDR3 sequences, about 25% of them seen once, and the ten largest clones take 11% to 15%. The sample comprised PBMCs. These receptors all stem from a human donor in good health (CMV status not recorded). Some clones in this sample may be carry-over from other donors' samples.

This clonotype was detected ten times or more. The rearrangement joins TRBV2 to TRBJ2-7; no reliable D call. The V gene's germline CDR1 is SNHLY and CDR2 FYNNEI. V gave up 0 bases and J gave up 5 bases, with 11 bases separating them. This CDR3 is built from 14 residues. The CDR3 loop reads CASSEAWWAHEQYF. The CDR3 DNA is TGTGCCAGCAGTGAAGCGTGGTGGGCCCACGAGCAGTACTTC.

The sample holds a few counts of this clonotype. The chain links TRBV12-3 or TRBV12-4 to TRBJ1-5; D remains unclear. The CDR3 extends over 14 amino acids. The V gene lost 1 base and the J gene lost 0 bases, with 4 bases spanning the gap. The CDR3 bases are TGTGCCAGCAGTTTAGGGATTAGCAATCAGCCCCAGCATTTT. Translation gives CASSLGISNQPQHF.

This clonotype was counted only a few times. The V and J genes are TRBV5-4 and TRBJ2-5; 7 bases match TRBD1. The CDR3 is 15 amino acids. The J segment lost 3 bases and the V segment lost 4 bases, leaving 9 bases of the junction unmatched. In germline, CDR1 is SGHNT, CDR2 YYREEE (reference sequence). The CDR3 DNA follows: TGTGCCAGCAGCAACGCCGGGACAGCCAAAGAGACCCAGTACTTC. This gives the protein CASSNAGTAKETQYF.

DNA for the CDR3: TGTGCCAGCAGTTTCCGGGACAGGGAAGTTGGCTACACCTTC. Translated: CASSFRDREVGYTF. This chain uses TRBV6-6 with TRBJ1-2, with 9 bases lining up with TRBD1. The CDR3 sequence is 14 residues long. Germline V gene lookup returns CDR1 MNHNY and CDR2 SVGAGI (reference sequence). V lost 4 bases, J lost 7 bases, and 7 bases stayed unmatched.

The chain joins TRBV18 to TRBJ2-2, with a weak D call TRBD2 (6 bases). The V end lost 2 bases, the J end lost 2 bases, and 15 bases lay between the germline ends. CDR1 and CDR2 (germline): KGHSH, LQKENI. CDR3 length: 17 amino acids. The CDR3 nucleotides are TGTGCCAGCTCACCAAAGGGGACTGCGTCCAACACCGGGGAGCTGTTTTTT. This gives the protein CASSPKGTASNTGELFF. Variable domain in full (rest from reference TRBV18 and TRBJ2-2): NAGVMQNPRHLVRRRGQEARLRCSPMKGHSHVYWYRQLPEEGLKFMVYLQKENIIDESGMPKERFSAEFPKEGPSILRIQQVVRGDSAAYFCASSPKGTASNTGELFFGEGSRLTVL.

This clonotype was seen a few times. The chain recombines TRBV14 with TRBJ2-1; tentatively, D is TRBD1 or TRBD2 (5 bases each). The ends were cut back, 4 bases at V and 5 bases at J, with 18 bases in the middle. The length of the CDR3 is 16 residues. Looked up from germline, CDR1 is SGHDN and CDR2 is FVKESK. This CDR3 reads CASSRIRGTYNNEQFF. The CDR3 DNA is TGTGCCAGCAGCCGGATCCGGGGCACTTATAACAATGAGCAGTTCTTC.

This clonotype was seen at least ten times. This sequence joins TRBV6-5 and TRBJ2-7; unclear D gene. Trimming took off 0 bases at V and 7 bases at J, with 22 bases between the two ends. The CDR3 has 17 amino acids. Looked up from germline, CDR1 is MNHEY and CDR2 is SVGAGI. The CDR3 DNA reads as TGTGCCAGCAGTTACTCGAGAGTTGGGCAGAGGAGAGGTGAGCAGTACTTC. It encodes CASSYSRVGQRRGEQYF.

With regard to this clonotype: Relative to the germline gene, one junction end is altered; a read error may explain this. The chain recombines TRBV20-1 with TRBJ2-7, with no clear D. The CDR3 is 10 amino acids. Germline lookup yields CDR1 DFQATT and CDR2 SNEGSKA (reference sequence). The CDR3 region has the DNA TGCAGTGCTAAATCCTACGAGCCGTACTTC. It encodes CSAKSYEPYF.

The rearrangement joins TRBV24-1 to TRBJ2-1; no clear D gene. Germline V gene lookup returns CDR1 KGHDR and CDR2 SFDVKD. Trimming pared 4 bases from V and 6 bases from J, leaving 9 bases between. The CDR3 sequence is 13 residues long. The chain's CDR3 is CATSEQRFNEQFF. The CDR3 DNA is TGTGCCACCAGTGAGCAGCGTTTCAATGAGCAGTTCTTC.

V usage is TRBV2 and J usage is TRBJ2-7, with 9 bases lining up with TRBD1. The CDR3 is 14 residues long. After removal of 5 bases from V and 4 bases from J, the junction contained 6 bases not matched to a gene. The germline V gene encodes CDR1 SNHLY and CDR2 FYNNEI. CDR3: CASSFLGQGYEQYF. The CDR3 DNA follows: TGTGCCAGCAGTTTCTTGGGACAGGGATACGAGCAGTACTTC.

This chain links TRBV7-2 with TRBJ2-3, with TRBD1 identical over 8 bases. The CDR3 contains 14 residues. Germline CDR1 is SGHTA and CDR2 is FQGNSA. V shed 5 bases and J 6 bases; nucleotides not matched to a gene: 7. The CDR3 here is CASSKDRVGDTQYF. The DNA of the CDR3 is TGTGCCAGCAGCAAGGACAGGGTCGGGGATACGCAGTATTTT.

As DNA, the CDR3 is TGTGCCAGCAGCTGGGAGGGGACAGTTTATCAGCCCCAGCATTTT. The encoded protein is CASSWEGTVYQPQHF. The V call is TRBV7-2, the J call TRBJ1-5; 7 positions match TRBD1. CDR1 is SGHTA, CDR2 FQGNSA, per germline. Trimming took 4 bases from V and 5 from J; bases not matched to a gene: 8. The CDR3 loop spans 15 amino acids.

In this sample, this clonotype turned up many times. In DNA, the CDR3 is TGTGCCAGCAGCTTAATGTGGCAGTCGTACAATGAGCAGTTCTTC. Translation gives CASSLMWQSYNEQFF. This chain links TRBV7-3 with TRBJ2-1, with D unclear. This CDR3 has 15 residues. In germline, CDR1 is SGHTA, CDR2 FQGTGA. Trimming took 1 base from V and 4 from J, leaving 11 bases between them.

The V and J genes are TRBV29-1 and TRBJ2-3; 7 bases line up with TRBD1. V lost 5 bases to trimming and J lost 6 bases; unmatched junction nucleotides: 8. Germline loops: CDR1 SQVTM, CDR2 ANQGSEA. The CDR3 is 13 amino acids. The CDR3 protein is CSVSTGSIDTQYF. CDR3 sequence (DNA): TGCAGCGTTTCGACAGGGAGTATTGATACGCAGTATTTT.

This clonotype has a count of ten or more. The junction does not match germline at one end; this may be a read error. The V gene is TRBV12-3 or TRBV12-4, the J gene TRBJ1-5; D may be TRBD1 (6 bases). The CDR3 contains 15 residues. The CDR3 nucleotides are TGTGCCAGCAGCTTAGCGGGGGGCGGGAATCAGCCCCAGCATTTT. It specifies CASSLAGGGNQPQHF.

This clonotype was observed a few times. The genes are TRBV12-3 or TRBV12-4 and TRBJ1-2; unclear D gene. This CDR3 is 16 amino acids long. Trimming cost V 4 bases and J 0 bases, with 15 bases left between them. The CDR3 sequence is CASSSGPNLSNYGYTF. The CDR3, as DNA: TGTGCCAGCAGTTCGGGCCCTAATTTATCTAACTATGGCTACACCTTC.

In this sample, this clonotype turned up many times. The CDR3 sequence is CASSPWTSKAFF. The CDR3 bases are TGTGCCAGCAGCCCCTGGACGTCTAAAGCTTTCTTT. The chain joins TRBV7-3 to TRBJ1-1; D gene uncertain. CDR3 length equals 12 residues. The germline gives CDR1 SGHTA, CDR2 FQGTGA. V dropped 5 bases and J dropped 9 bases, with 13 bases sitting between them.